These 19 T cell receptor beta chains came from one sample sequenced in a study of shared T cell receptors in the human thymus. TCRdb's copy holds only in-frame clones and misses some; the assay was immunoSEQ multiplex PCR. The sample shows some 640,000 clones, about 89% of them seen only once. These data are also associated with another study on human thymus T cells.

The sample comprised thymocytes. Source of these receptors: a boy under two years old with a congenital heart defect.

The chain carries TRBV14 and TRBJ2-7; tentatively, D is TRBD1 (5 bases). V dropped 0 bases and J dropped 3 bases, with 30 bases sitting between them. The CDR3 is 21 amino acids. CDR1 and CDR2 from the germline V gene are SGHDN and FVKESK. DNA of the CDR3: TGTGCCAGCAGCCAAGACTCCGCAAGGTTCTTTAGGGGTTCCCAAGTCTACGAGCAGTACTTC. It is translated as CASSQDSARFFRGSQVYEQYF.

The chain has TRBV27 and TRBJ2-2; TRBD1 agrees at 7 bases. Germline V lookup: CDR1 MNHEY, CDR2 SMNVEV (reference sequence). J was trimmed by 2 bases and V by 7 bases; bases with no gene match: 7. The CDR3 has 15 amino acids. The CDR3 reads CASKNRDSNTGELFF. CDR3 sequence (DNA): TGTGCCAGCAAGAACCGGGACAGCAACACCGGGGAGCTGTTTTTT.

This clone showed up just a few times. This chain connects TRBV18 to TRBJ2-3; TRBD2 matches at 10 bases. Germline CDR1 KGHSH, CDR2 LQKENI. This CDR3 comprises 14 residues. V lost 3 bases and J lost 4; bases outside the gene matches: 1. The CDR3 nucleotides read TGTGCCAGCTCACCGACTAGCGGGTCAGATACGCAGTATTTT. This encodes CASSPTSGSDTQYF.

The chain recombines TRBV28 with TRBJ2-7; D is undetermined. Trimming removed 11 bases at V and 3 bases at J, with 17 bases between. The CDR3 is 13 amino acids. In germline, CDR1 is MDHEN, CDR2 SYDVKM. The CDR3 nucleotides read TGTGCCTCTTTCACCGACTCAAACTACGAGCAGTACTTC. Its translation is CASFTDSNYEQYF.

The V and J genes are TRBV6-5 and TRBJ1-4; D is possibly TRBD1 (5 bases). Looked up from germline, CDR1 is MNHEY and CDR2 is SVGAGI. The V and J ends lost 6 bases and 5 bases respectively, with 10 bases between them. The CDR3 spans 13 residues. The CDR3 DNA is TGTGCCAGCAGATCGGCAGGGAATGAAAAACTGTTTTTT. It translates to CASRSAGNEKLFF.

This clone was observed once. The V gene is TRBV14, the J gene TRBJ2-7; TRBD1 might be the D (6 bases). From germline, CDR1 is SGHDN and CDR2 FVKESK. V was pared by 4 bases and J by 5 bases, with 15 bases between. The CDR3 runs 14 residues. This CDR3 is CASSPRGLRNEQYF. The CDR3 DNA is TGTGCCAGCAGCCCCAGGGGTTTAAGGAACGAGCAGTACTTC.

The CDR3 DNA is TGTGCCAGCAGCTTATCATCAAGACTAGCGGGAGAATCGGCTGGCAATGAGCAGTTCTTC. Its translation: CASSLSSRLAGESAGNEQFF. The rearrangement uses TRBV11-3 and TRBJ2-1; 12 bases match TRBD2. This CDR3 comprises 20 residues. Trimming at V came to 2 bases and at J to 6 bases, leaving 17 bases not matched to a gene. Germline CDR1 SGHNT, CDR2 YENEEA.

The gene calls are TRBV12-5 and TRBJ1-1; 7 bases line up with TRBD1. The CDR3 is made up of 13 amino acids. Per the germline V gene, CDR1 is LGHNT and CDR2 is FRNRAP. The V and J ends lost 3 bases and 4 bases, in that order; junction bases with no gene match: 2. The CDR3 protein is CASGFDRATEAFF. CDR3 DNA sequence: TGTGCTAGTGGTTTCGACAGGGCCACTGAAGCTTTCTTT.

The CDR3 loop is CASTVTGRGNYGYTF. The CDR3 nucleotides are TGTGCCAGCACCGTAACGGGTAGAGGTAACTATGGCTACACCTTC. The chain recombines TRBV27 with TRBJ1-2; no clear D. The CDR3 totals 15 residues. CDR1 and CDR2 from the germline V gene are MNHEY and SMNVEV (reference sequence). Deletions cut 7 bases from V and 1 base from J, with 16 bases between.

To note about this clone: Other DNA sequences in this specimen translate into the identical CDR3. The gene calls are TRBV5-1 and TRBJ2-1, with D uncertain. CDR1 is SGHRS and CDR2 is YFSETQ in the germline V gene. This CDR3 is 12 amino acids long. Trimming stripped 3 bases from V and 3 bases from J, with 4 bases between. DNA of the CDR3: TGCGCCAGCAGCTCCCTCTACAATGAGCAGTTCTTC. Translating it yields CASSSLYNEQFF.

This chain joins TRBV7-6 and TRBJ2-1; 11 bases map to TRBD2. CDR3 length: 14 residues. Germline assignment: CDR1 SGHVS and CDR2 FNYEAQ. J was trimmed by 9 bases and V by 1 base; bases with no gene match: 2. The CDR3: CASSLGLAGIEQFF. The CDR3 nucleotides read TGTGCCAGCAGCTTAGGACTAGCGGGAATTGAGCAGTTCTTC.

The chain recombines TRBV7-2 with TRBJ2-7, with TRBD2 as a possible D gene (6 bases). Germline CDR1 and CDR2: SGHTA and FQGNSA. This CDR3 is built from 15 residues. Trimming took 4 bases from V and 2 from J, leaving 15 bases between them. CDR3 DNA sequence: TGTGCCAGCAGCTCCGCTGGCGGGGTGGCCTACGAGCAGTACTTC. This gives the protein CASSSAGGVAYEQYF. Full variable domain (outside the CDR3, taken from reference TRBV7-2 and TRBJ2-7): GAGVSQSPSNKVTEKGKDVELRCDPISGHTALYWYRQSLGQGLEFLIYFQGNSAPDKSGLPSDRFSAERTGGSVSTLTIQRTQQEDSAVYLCASSSAGGVAYEQYFGPGTRLTVT.

The chain is built from TRBV19 and TRBJ2-7; 9 bases match TRBD2. V was clipped by 5 bases and J by 3 bases; unmatched bases: 14. The CDR3 extends over 17 amino acids. Germline CDR1 is LNHDA and CDR2 is SQIVND (reference sequence). The CDR3 region has the DNA TGTGCCAGTAGTCCCCCTCCCGCTAGCGGGATTCGCTACGAGCAGTACTTC. It codes for CASSPPPASGIRYEQYF.

V is TRBV6-5 and J is TRBJ2-4; 8 bases map to TRBD1. The germline V gene has CDR1 MNHEY and CDR2 SVGAGI. The CDR3 contains 15 residues. V dropped 6 bases and J dropped 4; count of bases not matched to a gene: 8. Here the CDR3 reads CASSTPRDRKNIQYF. Written as DNA, the CDR3 is TGTGCCAGCAGCACCCCCCGGGACAGGAAAAACATTCAGTACTTC.

The chain couples TRBV6-5 to TRBJ2-7, with a tentative D call TRBD1 (5 bases). The CDR3 contains 15 residues. The V end lost 2 bases, the J end lost 2 bases, and 13 bases lay between the germline ends. CDR1 and CDR2 (germline): MNHEY, SVGAGI. The CDR3 DNA follows: TGTGCCAGCAGTTACGAGACAGACAAACCCTACGAGCAGTACTTC. It is translated as CASSYETDKPYEQYF.

The chain employs TRBV2 and TRBJ1-2, with D unclear. V was cut by 6 bases and J by 6 bases, with 17 bases left in between. The CDR3 has 14 amino acids. CDR1 SNHLY and CDR2 FYNNEI come from the germline V gene. As DNA, the CDR3 is TGTGCCAGCAGCCGTATAAAGGCAGGCAATGGCTACACCTTC. Translation: CASSRIKAGNGYTF.

The J gene is TRBJ2-1, the V gene TRBV5-1, with D possibly being TRBD1 (6 bases). The germline V and J ends were trimmed by 5 bases and 0 bases, with 15 bases remaining between them. This CDR3 region has 16 residues. Germline CDR1 and CDR2: SGHRS and YFSETQ. Here the CDR3 DNA reads TGCGCCAGCAGTGAAGAAGGGGGTTGCTCCTACAATGAGCAGTTCTTC. Translating gives CASSEEGGCSYNEQFF.

The chain combines TRBV5-1 with TRBJ2-1; D possibly corresponds to TRBD1 (5 bases). The V end lost 2 bases, the J end lost 4 bases, and 7 bases lay between the germline ends. CDR3 length: 13 residues. The germline CDR1 and CDR2 sequences are SGHRS and YFSETQ. Written as DNA, the CDR3 is TGCGCCAGCAGCTTAGGGGTTTACAATGAGCAGTTCTTC. Translation gives CASSLGVYNEQFF.

This clone has just one count. The chain carries TRBV5-1 and TRBJ1-2; TRBD1 matches at 11 bases. Per the germline V gene, CDR1 is SGHRS and CDR2 is YFSETQ. The CDR3 extends over 18 amino acids. With 4 bases clipped from V and 2 bases from J, the junction kept 13 bases outside the gene matches. The CDR3 loop is CASSDNTPGQGVNYGYTF. Here the CDR3 DNA reads TGCGCCAGCAGCGATAATACCCCGGGACAGGGGGTCAACTATGGCTACACCTTC.